One sample yielded the 16 T cell receptor beta chains listed below, sequenced in a study of regulatory T cells in long-lasting Graves disease listed by TCRdb under 2021. Explained via the paper, the time point label denotes: persistent/refractory GD, antithyroid drugs over 5 years with positive TRAb. For both TCR sequencing and RNA sequencing, RNA was extracted from PBMCs in TRIzol. The method behind the library was multiplex PCR. TCRdb shows the sequencer as Illumina HiSeq 4000. TCR beta libraries were built with iRepertoire HTBI primers and Arm-PCR amplification of CDR3 regions. The public reads were reanalyzed by TCRdb: fastp trimming at Q25, MiXCR alignment, in-frame beta chains only. Rows with a matching CDR3 protein are joined into one entry that keeps the most common DNA and genes. The sample table holds roughly 490,000 distinct CDR3 sequences, of which about 20% were seen once. Less than 15% of the sample rests with the top ten.

Sequences were derived from peripheral blood mononuclear cells (PBMCs), sampled when the disease was refractory, from a patient treated with antithyroid drugs. Receptors were obtained from a female donor with Graves disease.

Ten or more counts support this clonotype. The CDR3, as DNA: TGTGCCAGCACGGGACACAATTCCTACGAGCAGTACTTC. This translates into CASTGHNSYEQYF. The chain recombines TRBV28 with TRBJ2-7, with a tentative D call TRBD1 (6 bases). V lost 7 bases and J 1 base, leaving 11 bases between the germline ends. Germline V lookup: CDR1 MDHEN, CDR2 SYDVKM. The CDR3 extends over 13 amino acids.

The V call is TRBV7-2, the J call TRBJ1-5, with 8 nucleotides matching TRBD1. The junction had 5 bases not matched to a gene; V was cut back by 3 bases and J by 4 bases. Germline V lookup: CDR1 SGHTA, CDR2 FQGNSA. This CDR3 comprises 15 residues. Here the CDR3 DNA reads TGTGCCAGCAGCTTCCAGGGGGCTGAAAATCAGCCCCAGCATTTT. This encodes CASSFQGAENQPQHF. The variable domain in full, completed from reference TRBV7-2 and TRBJ1-5, reads GAGVSQSPSNKVTEKGKDVELRCDPISGHTALYWYRQSLGQGLEFLIYFQGNSAPDKSGLPSDRFSAERTGGSVSTLTIQRTQQEDSAVYLCASSFQGAENQPQHFGDGTRLSIL.

Worth noting for this clonotype: A read error may explain this, as a much larger clone is one base away. The V and J genes are TRBV30 and TRBJ1-6, with TRBD1 matching over 8 bases. Germline V lookup: CDR1 GTSNPN, CDR2 SVGIG (reference sequence). The CDR3 has 12 amino acids. Here the CDR3 DNA reads TGTGCCTGGGGACAGGGAGATTCACCCTTCCACTTT. It encodes CAWGQGDSPFHF.

This clonotype was detected a few times. The V gene is TRBV5-1, the J gene TRBJ1-5, with TRBD1 matching 7 bases. Germline loops: CDR1 SGHRS, CDR2 YFSETQ. This CDR3 spans 16 amino acids. The V segment lost 2 bases and the J segment 5 bases; nucleotides outside the gene matches: 10. The CDR3 is CASSLGTAVGYQPQHF. The CDR3 nucleotides are TGCGCCAGCAGCTTAGGGACAGCGGTGGGGTATCAGCCCCAGCATTTT.

This clonotype has ten or more counts. The chain joins TRBV28 to TRBJ2-7; 7 positions match TRBD1. The germline CDR1 and CDR2 sequences are MDHEN and SYDVKM. The CDR3 loop spans 15 amino acids. The V gene end was trimmed by 6 bases and the J gene end by 1 base; junction bases not matched to a gene: 9. CDR3 DNA sequence: TGTGCCAGCAGCCCACCTACGACAGGGTCCTACGAGCAGTACTTC. Amino acid sequence: CASSPPTTGSYEQYF.

As concerns this clonotype: With only one base between it and a far larger clone, this is likely a read error. V and J are TRBV2 and TRBJ1-1; no reliable D call. V gave up 3 bases and J gave up 4 bases, with 6 bases separating them. Germline lookup yields CDR1 SNHLY and CDR2 FYNNEI. CDR3 size: 12 residues. Written as DNA, the CDR3 is TGTGCCAGCAGTGACAGACCCACTGAAGCTTTCTTT. Its translation: CASSDRPTEAFF.

This chain uses TRBV19 with TRBJ2-3; unclear D gene. This CDR3 has 13 residues. V gave up 6 bases and J gave up 5 bases, with 12 bases separating them. Germline-derived CDR1 and CDR2 are LNHDA and SQIVND (reference sequence). The CDR3 sequence: CASRKAAGDTQYF. CDR3 nucleotides: TGTGCCAGTAGAAAGGCCGCCGGAGATACGCAGTATTTT.

As for this clonotype: A much larger clone lies one base from this, so it may be a read error. The chain couples TRBV28 to TRBJ2-5; D uncertain. Germline lookup yields CDR1 MDHEN and CDR2 SYDVKM. CDR3 length: 13 residues. Trimming took 6 bases from V and 5 from J, leaving 13 bases between them. CDR3 in amino acids: CASRYEGAETQYF. For the CDR3, the DNA is TGTGCCAGCAGATACGAAGGCGCCGAGACCCAGTACTTC.

The rearrangement links TRBV7-2 to TRBJ2-7; 7 bases agree with TRBD2. The CDR3 contains 14 residues. CDR1 is SGHTA and CDR2 is FQGNSA in the germline V gene. Trimming at V came to 6 bases and at J to 2 bases, leaving 7 bases not matched to a gene. DNA of the CDR3: TGTGCCAGCAGAGACCCGGGACTAACCTACGAGCAGTACTTC. It specifies CASRDPGLTYEQYF. Filled out from reference TRBV7-2 and TRBJ2-7, the complete variable domain reads GAGVSQSPSNKVTEKGKDVELRCDPISGHTALYWYRQSLGQGLEFLIYFQGNSAPDKSGLPSDRFSAERTGGSVSTLTIQRTQQEDSAVYLCASRDPGLTYEQYFGPGTRLTVT.

The chain joins TRBV7-9 to TRBJ2-2; D gene unclear. Trimming stripped 5 bases from V and 6 bases from J, with 13 bases between. This CDR3 is built from 14 residues. Looked up from germline, CDR1 is SEHNR and CDR2 is FQNEAQ (reference sequence). CDR3 nucleotide sequence: TGTGCCAGCAGCCCGAAAGAGTACTCCGGGGAGCTGTTTTTT. Protein sequence: CASSPKEYSGELFF.

This clonotype was recorded many times. The CDR3 DNA reads as TGTGCCAGCAGTTATAAAGAGAACACTGAAGCTTTCTTT. Residues: CASSYKENTEAFF. The chain uses TRBV6-5 and TRBJ1-1, with unresolved D. V was pared by 3 bases and J by 1 base, with 6 bases between. The germline V gene encodes CDR1 MNHEY and CDR2 SVGAGI. This CDR3 has 13 residues.

This clonotype has a count of ten or more. CDR3 sequence: CASSSGFEQYF. For the CDR3, the DNA is TGTGCCAGCAGTTCCGGGTTCGAGCAGTACTTC. J is TRBJ2-7 and V is TRBV12-3 or TRBV12-4; D not resolved. Trimming took off 4 bases at V and 6 bases at J, with 7 bases between the two ends. The CDR3 length is 11 residues.

This clonotype was recorded once. V is TRBV5-1 and J is TRBJ1-1; D is undetermined. Germline values: CDR1 SGHRS, CDR2 YFSETQ. The ends were cut back, 4 bases at V and 3 bases at J, with 13 bases in the middle. CDR3 length equals 14 residues. CDR3 region: CASSVRAWDTEAFF. CDR3 sequence (DNA): TGCGCCAGCAGCGTCCGGGCCTGGGACACTGAAGCTTTCTTT. Filled out from reference TRBV5-1 and TRBJ1-1, the complete variable domain reads KAGVTQTPRYLIKTRGQQVTLSCSPISGHRSVSWYQQTPGQGLQFLFEYFSETQRNKGNFPGRFSGRQFSNSRSEMNVSTLELGDSALYLCASSVRAWDTEAFFGQGTRLTVV.

This clonotype was seen ten or more times. The V gene is TRBV30, the J gene TRBJ1-1, with D tentatively TRBD1 (5 bases). The ends were cut back, 0 bases at V and 1 base at J, with 9 bases in the middle. The CDR3 has 14 amino acids. Per the germline V gene, CDR1 is GTSNPN and CDR2 is SVGIG (reference sequence). In DNA, the CDR3 is TGTGCCTGGAGTGTAGGGACGGCGAACACTGAAGCTTTCTTT. It yields the protein CAWSVGTANTEAFF.

This clonotype was seen only a few times. V gene TRBV29-1 combines with J gene TRBJ1-4; a weak D match, TRBD1 (5 bases). Per the germline V gene, CDR1 is SQVTM and CDR2 is ANQGSEA. This CDR3 has 14 residues. V was shortened by 0 bases and J by 8 bases, with 13 bases between the two germline ends. The CDR3 DNA follows: TGCAGCGTTGAAGACGGCAGGGTGGGAGAAAAACTGTTTTTT. As protein: CSVEDGRVGEKLFF.

This clonotype has a handful of counts. The chain links TRBV19 to TRBJ2-6; 7 nucleotides match TRBD1. J gave up 0 bases and V 5 bases, and 4 bases lay outside the gene matches. The CDR3 spans 16 residues. In germline, CDR1 is LNHDA, CDR2 SQIVND (reference sequence). The CDR3 protein is CASSGRQGSGANVLTF. CDR3 sequence (DNA): TGTGCCAGTAGTGGCCGACAGGGCTCTGGGGCCAACGTCCTGACTTTC.